This T cell receptor beta chain was captured by sequencing in a study of long-term antiretroviral therapy in people with HIV. Runs used v3.0 of the immunoSEQ assay and were done at survey level. Produced via immunoSEQ multiplex PCR; TCRdb's table is partial and in-frame only. The table lists 20,000 to 30,000 clones, about 85% of them singletons. Inclusion required at least two post-ART and at least one pre-ART PBMC samples. The content of samples before DNA extraction was roughly 0.85-11 million cryopreserved PBMC. From germline, CDR1 is SGHAT and CDR2 FQNNGV. J lost 3 bases, V lost 4 bases, and 6 bases had no gene match. The CDR3 spans 14 residues.

The chain combines TRBV11-2 with TRBJ2-7; TRBD1 matches 7 bases. The sample was unsorted PBMCs, taken 2.3 years after starting antiretroviral therapy. The sequence came from a man between 35 and 55 years old with HIV. The CDR3 bases are TGTGCCAGCAGCTCCGGGACAGATTACTACGAGCAGTACTTC. This codes for CASSSGTDYYEQYF.